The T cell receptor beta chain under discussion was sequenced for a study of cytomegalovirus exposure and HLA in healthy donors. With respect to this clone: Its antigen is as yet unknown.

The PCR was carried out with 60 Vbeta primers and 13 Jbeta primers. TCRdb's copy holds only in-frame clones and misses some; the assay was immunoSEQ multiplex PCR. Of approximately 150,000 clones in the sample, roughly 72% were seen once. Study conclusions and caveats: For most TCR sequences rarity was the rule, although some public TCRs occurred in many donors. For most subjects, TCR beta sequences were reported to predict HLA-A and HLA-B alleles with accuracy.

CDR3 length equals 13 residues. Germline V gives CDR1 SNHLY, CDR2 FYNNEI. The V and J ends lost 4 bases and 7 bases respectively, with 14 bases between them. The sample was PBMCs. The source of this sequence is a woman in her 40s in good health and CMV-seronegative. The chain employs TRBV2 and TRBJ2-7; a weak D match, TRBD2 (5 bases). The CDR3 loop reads CASSVDSWVEQYF. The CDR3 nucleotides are TGTGCCAGCAGTGTGGACTCTTGGGTGGAGCAGTACTTC.